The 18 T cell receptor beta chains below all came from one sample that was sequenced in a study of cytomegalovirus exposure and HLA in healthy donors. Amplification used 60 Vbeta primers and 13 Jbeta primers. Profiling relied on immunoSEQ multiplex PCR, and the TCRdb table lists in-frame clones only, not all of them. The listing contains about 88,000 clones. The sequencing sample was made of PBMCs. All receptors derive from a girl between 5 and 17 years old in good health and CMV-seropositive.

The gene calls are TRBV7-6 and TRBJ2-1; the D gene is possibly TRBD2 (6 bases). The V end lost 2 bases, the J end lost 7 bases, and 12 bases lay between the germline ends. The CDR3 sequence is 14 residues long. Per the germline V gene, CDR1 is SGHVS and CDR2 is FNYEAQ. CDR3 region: CASSLLEGENEQFF. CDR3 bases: TGTGCCAGCAGCTTATTGGAGGGAGAGAATGAGCAGTTCTTC. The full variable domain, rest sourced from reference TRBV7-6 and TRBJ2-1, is GAGVSQSPRYKVTKRGQDVALRCDPISGHVSLYWYRQALGQGPEFLTYFNYEAQQDKSGLPNDRFSAERPEGSISTLTIQRTEQRDSAMYRCASSLLEGENEQFFGPGTRLTVL.

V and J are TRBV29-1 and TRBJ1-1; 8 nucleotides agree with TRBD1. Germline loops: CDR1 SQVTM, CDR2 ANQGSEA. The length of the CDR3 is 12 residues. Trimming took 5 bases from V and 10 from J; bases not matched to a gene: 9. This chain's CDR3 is CSVTGGGRGAFF. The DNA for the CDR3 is TGCAGCGTTACAGGGGGAGGGCGTGGAGCTTTCTTT.

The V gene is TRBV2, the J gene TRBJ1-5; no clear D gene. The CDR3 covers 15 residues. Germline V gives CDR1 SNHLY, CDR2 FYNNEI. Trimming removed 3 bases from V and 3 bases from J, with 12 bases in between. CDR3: CASSDPAEDNQPQHF. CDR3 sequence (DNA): TGTGCCAGCAGTGATCCTGCTGAGGACAATCAGCCCCAGCATTTT.

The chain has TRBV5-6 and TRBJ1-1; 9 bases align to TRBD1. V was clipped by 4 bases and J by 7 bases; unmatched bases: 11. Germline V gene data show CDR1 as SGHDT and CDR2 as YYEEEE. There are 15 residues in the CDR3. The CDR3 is CASSEGQGSSGEAFF. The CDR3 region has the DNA TGTGCCAGCAGCGAAGGACAGGGGTCGTCGGGTGAAGCTTTCTTT.

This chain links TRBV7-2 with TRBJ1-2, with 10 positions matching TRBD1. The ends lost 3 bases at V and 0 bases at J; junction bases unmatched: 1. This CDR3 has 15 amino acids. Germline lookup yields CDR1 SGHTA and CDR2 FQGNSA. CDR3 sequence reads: CASSLGTGANYGYTF. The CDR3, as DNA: TGTGCCAGCAGCTTGGGGACAGGGGCTAACTATGGCTACACCTTC.

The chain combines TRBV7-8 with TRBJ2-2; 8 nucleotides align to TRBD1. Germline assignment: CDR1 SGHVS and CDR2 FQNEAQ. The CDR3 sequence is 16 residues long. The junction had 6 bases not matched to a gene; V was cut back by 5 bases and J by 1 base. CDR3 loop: CASSPRTGGNTGELFF. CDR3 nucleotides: TGTGCCAGCAGCCCCCGAACAGGGGGGAACACCGGGGAGCTGTTTTTT.

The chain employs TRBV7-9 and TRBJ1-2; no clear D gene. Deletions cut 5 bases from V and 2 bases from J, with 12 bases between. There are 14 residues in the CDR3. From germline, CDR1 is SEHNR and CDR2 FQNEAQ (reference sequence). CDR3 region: CASSPLETNYGYTF. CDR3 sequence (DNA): TGTGCCAGCAGCCCTTTGGAGACCAACTATGGCTACACCTTC.

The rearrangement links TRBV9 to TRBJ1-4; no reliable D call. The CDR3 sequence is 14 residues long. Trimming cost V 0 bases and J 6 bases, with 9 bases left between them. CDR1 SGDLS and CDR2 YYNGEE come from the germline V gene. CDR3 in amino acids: CASSVAQEDEKLFF. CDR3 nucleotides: TGTGCCAGCAGCGTAGCCCAGGAGGATGAAAAACTGTTTTTT.

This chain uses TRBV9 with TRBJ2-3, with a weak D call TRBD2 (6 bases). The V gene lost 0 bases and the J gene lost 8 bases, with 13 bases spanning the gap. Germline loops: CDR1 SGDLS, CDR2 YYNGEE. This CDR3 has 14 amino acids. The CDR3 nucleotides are TGTGCCAGCAGCGTAGGAGGGGACTCCATTACGCAGTATTTT. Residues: CASSVGGDSITQYF.

The CDR3 sequence is CASRSGTGNYGYTF. The CDR3 nucleotides read TGTGCCAGCAGATCCGGGACAGGGAACTATGGCTACACCTTC. The gene calls are TRBV9 and TRBJ1-2, with TRBD1 matching 9 bases. The germline V gene has CDR1 SGDLS and CDR2 YYNGEE. V lost 5 bases, J lost 2 bases, and 4 bases stayed unmatched. The CDR3 is 14 amino acids.

CDR3 loop: CASSVKGQTAYNEQFF. The CDR3 coding sequence is TGTGCCAGCAGCGTAAAGGGCCAGACAGCCTACAATGAGCAGTTCTTC. The chain combines TRBV9 with TRBJ2-1, with D possibly being TRBD1 (5 bases). V was clipped by 1 base and J by 2 bases, with 13 bases between them. CDR1 is SGDLS, CDR2 YYNGEE, per germline. The length of the CDR3 is 16 residues.

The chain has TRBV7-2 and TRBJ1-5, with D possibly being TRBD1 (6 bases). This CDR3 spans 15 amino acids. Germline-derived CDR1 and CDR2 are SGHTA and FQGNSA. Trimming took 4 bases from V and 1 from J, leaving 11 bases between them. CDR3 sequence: CASSSPDRSNQPQHF. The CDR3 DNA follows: TGTGCCAGCAGCTCCCCGGACAGAAGCAATCAGCCCCAGCATTTT.

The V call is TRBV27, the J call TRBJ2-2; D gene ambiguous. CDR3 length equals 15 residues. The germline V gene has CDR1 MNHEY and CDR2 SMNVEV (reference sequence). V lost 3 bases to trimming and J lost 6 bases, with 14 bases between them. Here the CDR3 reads CASSFGFLGAGELFF. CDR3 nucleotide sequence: TGTGCCAGCAGTTTTGGGTTCTTGGGCGCCGGGGAGCTGTTTTTT.

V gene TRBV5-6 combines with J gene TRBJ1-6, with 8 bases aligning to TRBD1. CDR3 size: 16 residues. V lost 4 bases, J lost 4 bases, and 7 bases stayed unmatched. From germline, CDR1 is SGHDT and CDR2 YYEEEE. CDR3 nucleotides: TGTGCCAGCAGCCCTGGACAGGGTCTTTATAATTCACCCCTCCACTTT. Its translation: CASSPGQGLYNSPLHF.

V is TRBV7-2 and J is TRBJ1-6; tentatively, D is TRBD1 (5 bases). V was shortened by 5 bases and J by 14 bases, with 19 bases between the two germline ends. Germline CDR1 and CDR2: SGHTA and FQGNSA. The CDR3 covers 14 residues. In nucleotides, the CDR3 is TGTGCCAGCAGCCTAGGCCGGGACTTGCCGTCCCTCCACTTT. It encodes CASSLGRDLPSLHF.

The CDR3 DNA reads as TGTGCCAGCAGCCCTGGGACACCGCCTCCGTGGGGCTACACCTTC. This codes for CASSPGTPPPWGYTF. The rearrangement uses TRBV5-4 and TRBJ1-2; a weak D match, TRBD1 (6 bases). The CDR3 sequence is 15 residues long. The V gene lost 4 bases and the J gene lost 8 bases, with 21 bases spanning the gap. CDR1 is SGHNT and CDR2 is YYREEE in the germline V gene (reference sequence). Full variable domain (rest looked up from reference TRBV5-4 and TRBJ1-2): ETGVTQSPTHLIKTRGQQVTLRCSSQSGHNTVSWYQQALGQGPQFIFQYYREEENGRGNFPPRFSGLQFPNYSSELNVNALELDDSALYLCASSPGTPPPWGYTFGSGTRLTVV.

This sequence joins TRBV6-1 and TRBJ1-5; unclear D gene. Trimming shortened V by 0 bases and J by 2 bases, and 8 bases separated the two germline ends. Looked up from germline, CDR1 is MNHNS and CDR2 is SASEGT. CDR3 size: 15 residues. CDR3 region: CASSEATSRNQPQHF. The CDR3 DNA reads TGTGCCAGCAGTGAAGCTACTTCACGCAATCAGCCCCAGCATTTT.

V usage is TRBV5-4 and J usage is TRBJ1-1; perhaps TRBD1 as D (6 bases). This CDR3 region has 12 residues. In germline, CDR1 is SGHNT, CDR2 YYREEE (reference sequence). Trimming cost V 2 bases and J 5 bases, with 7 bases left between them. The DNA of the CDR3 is TGTGCCAGCAGCTTACAGGGTACTGAAGCTTTCTTT. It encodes CASSLQGTEAFF.